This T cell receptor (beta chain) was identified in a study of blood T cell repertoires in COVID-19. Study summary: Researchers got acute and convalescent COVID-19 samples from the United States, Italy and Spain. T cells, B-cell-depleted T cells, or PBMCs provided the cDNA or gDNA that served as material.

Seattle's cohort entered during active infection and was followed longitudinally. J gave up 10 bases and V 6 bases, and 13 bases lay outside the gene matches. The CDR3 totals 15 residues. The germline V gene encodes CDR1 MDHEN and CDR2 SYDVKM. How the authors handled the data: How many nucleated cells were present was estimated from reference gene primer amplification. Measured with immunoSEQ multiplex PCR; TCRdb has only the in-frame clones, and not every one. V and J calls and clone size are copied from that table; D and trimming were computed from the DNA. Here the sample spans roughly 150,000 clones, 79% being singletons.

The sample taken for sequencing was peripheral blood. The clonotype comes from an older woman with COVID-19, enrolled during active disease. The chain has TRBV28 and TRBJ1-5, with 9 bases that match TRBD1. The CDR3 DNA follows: TGTGCCAGCAGGCCCCGCCGGGACAGGGTGCTACCCCAGCATTTT. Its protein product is CASRPRRDRVLPQHF.